This T cell receptor (beta chain) was profiled in a study of shared clonotypes between healthy human individuals. The genomic DNA of each subset was split evenly across several immunoSEQ plates. Methods used by the authors: ImmunoSEQ yielded junction-only sequences lacking quality scores, so filtering differed. Only in-frame clones appear in the TCRdb table, and some are missing; sequencing was by immunoSEQ multiplex PCR. V, J and clone size were drawn from that table, and D and trimming were deduced from the DNA. The data contain about 2.1 million clones, around 93% of them singletons. Naive CD8 cells comprised CD45RO-negative, CCR7-positively selected cells, excluding terminally differentiated effector memory CD45RA+ cells. The ends lost 4 bases at V and 1 base at J; junction bases unmatched: 7. Germline loops: CDR1 SGHKS, CDR2 YYEKEE (reference sequence). The CDR3 extends over 16 amino acids. As regards this clone: Its antigen is not known.

Study findings and constraints: Despite large depth, rarefaction showed incomplete sorted-subset sequencing. Across a handful of donors, naive CD4 shared 5% to 6.5%, naive CD8 3% to 3.5%, memory CD4 more than 2%, memory CD8 about 0.38%.

Sequencing was done on a sample of naive CD8+ T cells from PBMCs. The clonotype comes from a man aged 18 to 30 in good health. Some clones in this sample may be carry-over from other donors' samples. This rearrangement joins TRBV5-5 to TRBJ2-2, with TRBD2 matching over 7 bases. The CDR3: CASSTTSAMNTGELFF. The CDR3 coding sequence is TGTGCCAGCAGCACCACTAGCGCGATGAACACCGGGGAGCTGTTTTTT.